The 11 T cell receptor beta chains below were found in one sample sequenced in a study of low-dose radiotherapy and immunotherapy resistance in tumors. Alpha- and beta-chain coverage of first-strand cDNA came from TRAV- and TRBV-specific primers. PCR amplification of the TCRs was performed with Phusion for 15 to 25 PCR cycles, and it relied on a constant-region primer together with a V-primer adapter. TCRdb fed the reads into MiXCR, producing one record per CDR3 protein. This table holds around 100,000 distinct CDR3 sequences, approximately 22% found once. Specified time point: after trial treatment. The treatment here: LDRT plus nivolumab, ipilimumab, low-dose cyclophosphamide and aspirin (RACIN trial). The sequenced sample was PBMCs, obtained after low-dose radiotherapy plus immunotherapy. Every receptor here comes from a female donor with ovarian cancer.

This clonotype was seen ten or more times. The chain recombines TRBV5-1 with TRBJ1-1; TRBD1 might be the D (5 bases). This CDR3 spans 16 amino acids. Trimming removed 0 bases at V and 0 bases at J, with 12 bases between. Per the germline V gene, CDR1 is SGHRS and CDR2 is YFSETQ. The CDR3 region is CASSLERGPMNTEAFF. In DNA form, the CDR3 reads TGCGCCAGCAGCTTGGAGAGGGGCCCTATGAACACTGAAGCTTTCTTT.

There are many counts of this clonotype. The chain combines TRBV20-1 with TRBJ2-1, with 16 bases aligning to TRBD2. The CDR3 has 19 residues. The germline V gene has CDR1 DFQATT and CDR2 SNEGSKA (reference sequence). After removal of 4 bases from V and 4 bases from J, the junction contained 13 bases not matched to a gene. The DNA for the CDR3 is TGCAGTGCTACGGGACTAGCGGGGGGGCTGTACTCGAAATACAATGAGCAGTTCTTC. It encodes CSATGLAGGLYSKYNEQFF.

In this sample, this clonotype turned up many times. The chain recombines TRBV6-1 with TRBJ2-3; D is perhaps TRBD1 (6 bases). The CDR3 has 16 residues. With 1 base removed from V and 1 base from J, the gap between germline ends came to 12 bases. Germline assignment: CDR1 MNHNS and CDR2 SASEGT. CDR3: CASSEVSAGGTDTQYF. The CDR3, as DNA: TGTGCCAGCAGTGAAGTGTCGGCAGGGGGCACAGATACGCAGTATTTT.

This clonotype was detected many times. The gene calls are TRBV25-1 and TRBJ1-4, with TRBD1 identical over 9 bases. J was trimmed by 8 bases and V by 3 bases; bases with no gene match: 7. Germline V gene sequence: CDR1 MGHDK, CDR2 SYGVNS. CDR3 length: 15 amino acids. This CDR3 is CASSDRTGAGEKLFF. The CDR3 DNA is TGTGCCAGCAGTGACCGGACAGGGGCGGGCGAAAAACTGTTTTTT.

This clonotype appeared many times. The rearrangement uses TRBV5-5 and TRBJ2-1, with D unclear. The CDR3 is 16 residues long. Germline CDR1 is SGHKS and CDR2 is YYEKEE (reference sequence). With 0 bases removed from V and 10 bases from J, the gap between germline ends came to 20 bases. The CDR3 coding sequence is TGTGCCAGCAGCTTGGCCGGACCCCGTAACTCCCGGGAGCAGTTCTTC. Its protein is CASSLAGPRNSREQFF.

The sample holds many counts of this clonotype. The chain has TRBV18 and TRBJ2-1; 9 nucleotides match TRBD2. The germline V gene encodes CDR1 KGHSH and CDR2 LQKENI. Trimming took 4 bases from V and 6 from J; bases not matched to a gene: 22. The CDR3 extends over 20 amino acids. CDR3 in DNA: TGTGCCAGCTCACTCCTCGTGCGAGGCGGGAGGGCCCCGGGGAGCAATGAGCAGTTCTTC. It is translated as CASSLLVRGGRAPGSNEQFF.

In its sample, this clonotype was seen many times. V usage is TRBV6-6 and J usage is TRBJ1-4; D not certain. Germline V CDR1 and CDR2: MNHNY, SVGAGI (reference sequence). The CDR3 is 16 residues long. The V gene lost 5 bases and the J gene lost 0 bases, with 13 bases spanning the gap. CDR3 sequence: CASSGGWQSTNEKLFF. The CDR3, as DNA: TGTGCCAGCAGTGGAGGTTGGCAGTCAACTAATGAAAAACTGTTTTTT.

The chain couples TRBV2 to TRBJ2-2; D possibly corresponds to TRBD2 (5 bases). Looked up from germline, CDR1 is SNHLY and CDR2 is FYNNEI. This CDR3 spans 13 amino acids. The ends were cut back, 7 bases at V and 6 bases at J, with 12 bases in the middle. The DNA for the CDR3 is TGTGCCAGCAACCTTGGGAGTCCCGGGGAGCTGTTTTTT. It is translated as CASNLGSPGELFF.

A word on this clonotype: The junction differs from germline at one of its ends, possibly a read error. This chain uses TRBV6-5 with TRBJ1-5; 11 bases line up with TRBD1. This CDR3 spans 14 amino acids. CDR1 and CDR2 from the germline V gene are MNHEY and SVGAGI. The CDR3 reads CASSRTGGVQPQQF. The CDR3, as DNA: TGTGCCAGCAGTCGGACAGGGGGCGTGCAGCCCCAGCAGTTT.

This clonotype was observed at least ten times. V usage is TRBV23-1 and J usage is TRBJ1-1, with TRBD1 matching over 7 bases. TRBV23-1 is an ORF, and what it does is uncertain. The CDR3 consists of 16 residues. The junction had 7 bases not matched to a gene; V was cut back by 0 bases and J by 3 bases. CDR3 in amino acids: CASSQSRQGGYTEAFF. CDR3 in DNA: TGCGCCAGCAGTCAATCCCGACAGGGTGGGTACACTGAAGCTTTCTTT.

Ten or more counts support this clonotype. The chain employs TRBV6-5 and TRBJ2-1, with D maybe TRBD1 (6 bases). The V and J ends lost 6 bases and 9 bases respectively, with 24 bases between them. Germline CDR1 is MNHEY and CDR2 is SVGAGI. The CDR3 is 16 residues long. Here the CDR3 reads CASSLQGQIPRGEQFF. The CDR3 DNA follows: TGTGCCAGCAGCCTTCAAGGACAGATACCACGGGGTGAGCAGTTCTTC.